This note documents a single T cell receptor beta chain sequence. This entry belongs to a study of identical twins. In TCRdb, the 5' RACE reads were re-called with MiXCR into one record per CDR3 protein. Of 410,000 or so distinct CDR3 sequences listed, approximately 18% were seen once; the top ten hold less than 15%. V was cut by 1 base and J by 8 bases, with 15 bases left in between. The CDR3 covers 15 residues. Germline values: CDR1 SGHVS, CDR2 FNYEAQ. This clonotype originated in a man aged 50-59 years in good health. The source material was naive T cells sorted from blood. V gene TRBV7-6 combines with J gene TRBJ2-1, with D perhaps TRBD2 (5 bases). CDR3 residues: CASSLVSALIDEQFF. The CDR3 DNA follows: TGTGCCAGCAGCTTAGTTAGCGCCCTTATCGATGAGCAGTTCTTC.